This record concerns one T cell receptor (beta chain) sequence. These data originate in a study of blood T cell repertoires in COVID-19. Study information: From T cells, B-cell-depleted T cells, or PBMCs came the material, which was cDNA or gDNA.

Followed over time, Seattle patients had been enrolled while infection was active. Under the authors' procedure: Reference gene primer amplification gave estimated nucleated cell counts. Clones were read by immunoSEQ multiplex PCR, and TCRdb kept only the in-frame ones, dropping some. V, J and clone size were drawn from that table, and D and trimming were deduced from the DNA. The data contain some 220,000 clones, 65% to 90% of them seen just once; the ten biggest clones take up under 2.5%. The germline V gene encodes CDR1 SGHTA and CDR2 FQGNSA. The CDR3 is 14 residues long. The trim removed 5 bases at V and 4 bases at J, leaving 7 bases unmatched.

The specimen was peripheral blood. The sequence derives from a woman between 70 and 85 years old with COVID-19, enrolled during active disease. This sequence joins TRBV7-2 and TRBJ2-7, with TRBD1 matching 8 bases. In nucleotides, the CDR3 is TGTGCCAGCAGCCCCCGGACAGGGACATACGAGCAGTACTTC. It encodes CASSPRTGTYEQYF.